The subject of this entry is one T cell receptor (beta chain). Method: immunoSEQ multiplex PCR; TCRdb's copy keeps in-frame clones and lacks some. The sample consists of 150,000 to 200,000 clones, over 80% of them appearing once. This specimen comes from a study of T cell responses to AZD1222 COVID-19 vaccine. CDR3 length: 12 amino acids. The V and J ends lost 1 base and 6 bases respectively, with 4 bases between them. CDR1 SGDLS and CDR2 YYNGEE come from the germline V gene. The chain recombines TRBV9 with TRBJ2-2; D gene ambiguous. The TCR originated in an adult in good health. This specimen was peripheral blood, taken on day 0 of AZD1222 vaccination. The CDR3 DNA reads TGTGCCAGCAGCGTAATAGCCGGGGAGCTGTTTTTT. This sequence encodes CASSVIAGELFF. The full variable domain, with the rest looked up from reference TRBV9 and TRBJ2-2, is DSGVTQTPKHLITATGQRVTLRCSPRSGDLSVYWYQQSLDQGLQFLIQYYNGEERAKGNILERFSAQQFPDLHSELNLSSLELGDSALYFCASSVIAGELFFGEGSRLTVL.